The rows below give T cell receptor beta chains drawn from one sample of a study of T cells in Graves' hyperthyroidism and ophthalmopathy. TCRdb analysed the multiplex PCR reads with MiXCR anew, one entry per CDR3 protein. The repertoire holds 450,000 to 600,000 distinct CDR3 sequences, with 14% as singletons. Sequenced material: blood. These TCRs come from a woman aged 40 to 50 with Graves' hyperthyroidism. CDR3s include the opening cysteine and the closing phenylalanine or tryptophan. The order of the fields is D gene, clone size, J gene, V gene, CDR3 DNA, CDR3 protein. D genes are given only for firm matches. Some rows have no size entry. The others give once, few or many, or a class for an expanded clone.

>NA|many|TRBJ1-5|TRBV6-1
TGTGCCAGCAGTTCCACAGGGTATAATCAGCCCCAGCATTTT
CASSSTGYNQPQHF
>NA|many|TRBJ2-3|TRBV10-3
TGTGCCATCAGTGAGTCACCGGGGACAGATACGCAGTATTTT
CAISESPGTDTQYF
>TRBD1|NA|TRBJ1-5|TRBV6-2/TRBV6-3
TGTGCCAGCAGTTCCAGCGACAGGGGGCTTAAAGAGAGCAATCAGCCCCAGCATTTT
CASSSSDRGLKESNQPQHF
>TRBD2|NA|TRBJ2-3|TRBV11-2
TGTGCCAGCAGCTTAGATCGAGGGGGACTAGCGGGAGAGGTCACAGATACGCAGTATTTT
CASSLDRGGLAGEVTDTQYF
>TRBD2|many|TRBJ2-2|TRBV7-2
TGTGCCAGCAGTAGCGGGAGGGCCGTTACCGGGGAGCTGTTTTTT
CASSSGRAVTGELFF
>NA|once|TRBJ2-5|TRBV6-1
TGTGCCAGCAGCTCTGGACAGTCCAGGTCGTACTTC
CASSSGQSRSYF
>TRBD2|many|TRBJ2-7|TRBV6-5
TGTGCCAGCAGTTACTCTTGGACTAGCGGTTCAGGGGCCTACGAGCAGTACTTC
CASSYSWTSGSGAYEQYF
>TRBD1|many|TRBJ1-2|TRBV3-1
TGTGCCAGCAGCCAAGATCCCAGGGGGAGGTTGAGCTACACCTTC
CASSQDPRGRLSYTF
>NA|many|TRBJ1-6|TRBV6-1
TGTGCCAGCAGTAGGGGTGACTCAGGGGATTCACCCCTCCACTTT
CASSRGDSGDSPLHF
>TRBD1|few|TRBJ2-2|TRBV7-3
TGTGCCAGCAGAAATTCCGGGACAGGGTCGAGTGGGGAGCTGTTTTTT
CASRNSGTGSSGELFF
>NA|few|TRBJ1-1|TRBV10-3
TGTGCCATCAGTTACGGACAGATAAACACTGAAGCTTTCTTT
CAISYGQINTEAFF
>TRBD2|many|TRBJ2-7|TRBV28
TGTGCCAGCACGGGACTACCGAATCCCTACGAGCAGTACTTC
CASTGLPNPYEQYF
>NA|many|TRBJ1-2|TRBV7-6
TGTGCCAGCAGCTTCAACCATGGCTACACCTTC
CASSFNHGYTF
>NA|few|TRBJ1-2|TRBV5-1
TGCGCCAGCAGCTTGGAGTCAGGTTTTTATGGCTACACCTTC
CASSLESGFYGYTF
>NA|few|TRBJ1-3|TRBV11-2
TGTGCCAGCCACACCCCGGGGGGGTATAGAGGAAACACCATATATTTT
CASHTPGGYRGNTIYF
>NA|many|TRBJ2-1|TRBV20-1
TGCAGTGCAAAACGGGCCAGGGGACTTTACAATGAGCAGTTCTTC
CSAKRARGLYNEQFF
>NA|NA|TRBJ1-2|TRBV5-6
TGTGCCAGCAGCTTTGGTCAGGATCATGGCTACACCTTC
CASSFGQDHGYTF
>TRBD2|NA|TRBJ2-7|TRBV12-3/TRBV12-4
TGTGCCAGCAGTTTAGTCTTGACTAGCGGGTCCTACGAGCAGTACTTC
CASSLVLTSGSYEQYF
>NA|many|TRBJ2-4|TRBV6-1
TGTGCCAGCAGTGAAGAGGGCAGGAAGAAATCGTGGAACATTCAGTACTTC
CASSEEGRKKSWNIQYF
>TRBD1|few|TRBJ2-7|TRBV6-1
TGTGCCAGCAGTGAGGACAGGGGTATCTACGAGCAGTACTTC
CASSEDRGIYEQYF
>NA|many|TRBJ2-1|TRBV2
TGTGCCACTGGCTACAATGAGCAGTTCTTC
CATGYNEQFF
>NA|few|TRBJ2-5|TRBV18
TGTGCCAGCTCACCCATGGGGAGAAGAGAGACCCAGTACTTC
CASSPMGRRETQYF
>TRBD1|few|TRBJ2-1|TRBV18
TGTGCCAGCTCACAAGACAGGGGAACCTACAATGAGCAGTTCTTC
CASSQDRGTYNEQFF
>TRBD2|NA|TRBJ2-5|TRBV28
TGTGCCAGCAGTTTACTGGGGGGGGCGACTAGCGGGAGGGCAGAGACCCAGTACTTC
CASSLLGGATSGRAETQYF
>TRBD1|NA|TRBJ1-1|TRBV5-4
TGTGCCAGCAGCTTGAACAGGGGAGGGAACACTGAAGCTTTCTTT
CASSLNRGGNTEAFF
>NA|NA|TRBJ1-5|TRBV2
TGTGCCAGCAGTGGCACGGACCACAATCAGCCCCAGCATTTT
CASSGTDHNQPQHF
>TRBD2|NA|TRBJ2-2|TRBV5-4
TGTGCCAGCAGCACCGGGACTAGCGGGATTACCGGGGAGCTGTTTTTT
CASSTGTSGITGELFF
>NA|NA|TRBJ2-1|TRBV6-5
TGTGCCAGCAGTTTCATGACAGGATCCTACAATGAGCAGTTCTTC
CASSFMTGSYNEQFF
>TRBD1|few|TRBJ1-5|TRBV20-1
TGCAGTGCTAGGGAGACAGGGGGCCTAAGCAATCAGCCCCAGCATTTT
CSARETGGLSNQPQHF
>NA|few|TRBJ2-1|TRBV7-9
TGTGCCAGCAGCTTAGTTGGGGTGCGTGGGGGCCTTGAAGGAAACTCCTACAATGAGCAGTTCTTC
CASSLVGVRGGLEGNSYNEQFF
>TRBD1|few|TRBJ1-5|TRBV4-1
TGCGCCAGCAGCCAATTTGCCTTACAGGGGCAGCCCCAGCATTTT
CASSQFALQGQPQHF
>NA|NA|TRBJ1-4|TRBV30
TGTGCCTGGAGTAGGGTACAGGGAGGAGAAAAACTGTTTTTT
CAWSRVQGGEKLFF
>TRBD1|few|TRBJ1-4|TRBV20-1
TGCAGTGCCGGGGACAGGCTAGAAAAACTGTTTTTT
CSAGDRLEKLFF
>TRBD2|many|TRBJ2-2|TRBV12-3/TRBV12-4
TGTGCCAGCAGGCCGGGAGGGCCTAACGGGGAGCTGTTTTTT
CASRPGGPNGELFF
>NA|NA|TRBJ1-1|TRBV7-9
TGTGCCAGCAACGAACAGGCGAACACTGAAGCTTTCTTT
CASNEQANTEAFF
>TRBD2|NA|TRBJ2-2|TRBV6-6
TGTGCCAGCAGTTACGACCTACTAGCGGGAGGGCCTCGCGGGGAGCTGTTTTTT
CASSYDLLAGGPRGELFF
>NA|NA|TRBJ2-2|TRBV5-1
TGCGCCAGCAGCTTGGTCCCCGGCACGAACACCGGGGAGCTGTTTTTT
CASSLVPGTNTGELFF
>NA|many|TRBJ2-7|TRBV28
TGTGCCAGCAGCGGCGGGACTTCCAAACCGTACGAGCAGTACTTC
CASSGGTSKPYEQYF
>NA|many|TRBJ1-5|TRBV7-8
TGTGCCAGCAGCTCCGGACCCAATCAGCCCCAGCATTTT
CASSSGPNQPQHF
>TRBD1|once|TRBJ2-7|TRBV20-1
TGCAGTGCTCGGACCGGGACAGGGGCCTTGGAGCAGTACTTC
CSARTGTGALEQYF
>NA|few|TRBJ2-3|TRBV7-9
TGTGCCAGCAGCTTTTTCTGGCAGGACTCAGGGGATACGCAGTATTTT
CASSFFWQDSGDTQYF
>NA|many|TRBJ1-1|TRBV5-1
TGCGCCAGCAGCTTGAACGCGGCGGCTATAGGCACTGAAGCTTTCTTT
CASSLNAAAIGTEAFF
>NA|NA|TRBJ1-2|TRBV7-9
TGTGCCAGCAGTCACGAGGGGTTATATGGCTACACCTTC
CASSHEGLYGYTF
>TRBD1|few|TRBJ1-2|TRBV5-1
TGCGCCAGCAGCTTGGAACAGGGGGGAGCCTACTATGGCTACACCTTC
CASSLEQGGAYYGYTF
>NA|NA|TRBJ2-3|TRBV6-1
TGTGCCAGCACGAATCGGGTCCGTACTAGCACAGATACGCAGTATTTT
CASTNRVRTSTDTQYF
>TRBD2|once|TRBJ2-7|TRBV5-1
TGCGCCAGCAGCTTGGGGGGACTAGCAGGGTTTGACGAGCAGTACTTC
CASSLGGLAGFDEQYF
>TRBD2|many|TRBJ2-3|TRBV24-1
TGTGCCACCAGTGTTTCTAGCGGGAGCCCAGATACGCAGTATTTT
CATSVSSGSPDTQYF
>TRBD2|many|TRBJ2-7|TRBV20-1
TGCAGTGCAAAATTAGCGGGTAGCTCCTACGAGCAGTACTTC
CSAKLAGSSYEQYF
>NA|many|TRBJ1-2|TRBV3-1
TGTGCCAGCAGACCGACAGGAGCTAACTATGGCTACACCTTC
CASRPTGANYGYTF
>TRBD2|many|TRBJ2-7|TRBV6-1
TGTGCCAGCAGTGGACGACCGAACCCGACTAGCGGGGGTACCTACGAGCAGTACTTC
CASSGRPNPTSGGTYEQYF
>TRBD1|NA|TRBJ1-2|TRBV6-2/TRBV6-3
TGTGCCAGCACCGACAGGGGGATGAAAGGCTACACCTTC
CASTDRGMKGYTF